This passage covers 12 T cell receptor beta chains from one sample sequenced in a study of blood T cell repertoires in COVID-19. Generated by immunoSEQ multiplex PCR, the TCRdb table keeps only in-frame clones and is missing some. Of 250,000 or so clones in the sample, almost 90% were seen once. The sequenced sample was peripheral blood. The receptors were sampled from a woman aged 55 to 70 with COVID-19, enrolled during active disease.

The chain links TRBV5-1 to TRBJ2-5; TRBD1 matches at 12 bases. Losses at the gene ends were 4 bases for V and 2 bases for J; bases not matched to a gene: 6. The germline gives CDR1 SGHRS, CDR2 YFSETQ. The CDR3 is made up of 16 amino acids. This CDR3 reads CASSMGQGAIQETQYF. Here the CDR3 DNA reads TGCGCCAGCAGCATGGGACAGGGGGCTATTCAAGAGACCCAGTACTTC.

This CDR3 is CASSSAGNNQPQHF. Here the CDR3 DNA reads TGTGCCAGCTCTTCAGCGGGAAACAATCAGCCCCAGCATTTT. J is TRBJ1-5 and V is TRBV18; no firm D call. Germline lookup yields CDR1 KGHSH and CDR2 LQKENI. V dropped 6 bases and J dropped 3 bases, with 12 bases sitting between them. The CDR3 runs 14 residues.

CDR3 DNA sequence: TGCAGTGCTAGTGGTTCCGGCTATGGCTACACCTTC. It translates to CSASGSGYGYTF. The chain carries TRBV20-1 and TRBJ1-2; unclear D gene. This CDR3 spans 12 amino acids. The V gene lost 3 bases and the J gene lost 4 bases, with 9 bases spanning the gap. Germline CDR1 DFQATT, CDR2 SNEGSKA (reference sequence).

The chain recombines TRBV12-3 or TRBV12-4 with TRBJ1-5, with D unclear. V lost 6 bases to trimming and J lost 8 bases, with 11 bases between them. The CDR3 loop spans 12 amino acids. The CDR3 is CASRLELEPQHF. The CDR3 bases are TGTGCCAGCAGACTGGAGCTGGAGCCCCAGCATTTT.

The genes are TRBV7-8 and TRBJ2-3; 10 bases line up with TRBD1. Per the germline V gene, CDR1 is SGHVS and CDR2 is FQNEAQ. After removal of 7 bases from V and 2 bases from J, the junction contained 6 bases not matched to a gene. The CDR3 length is 15 residues. CDR3 DNA sequence: TGTGCCAGCACCTCGGGACAGGGGAACACAGATACGCAGTATTTT. This sequence encodes CASTSGQGNTDTQYF.

The V and J genes are TRBV3-1 (or the pseudogene TRBV3-2) and TRBJ2-3, with 8 bases aligning to TRBD2. The CDR3 loop spans 15 amino acids. Per germline, CDR1 LGHDT and CDR2 YNNKEL (reference sequence). V gave up 0 bases and J gave up 3 bases; unmatched junction bases: 2. CDR3 sequence: CASSQDAGGTDTQYF. CDR3 nucleotide sequence: TGTGCCAGCAGCCAAGATGCGGGGGGTACAGATACGCAGTATTTT.

The chain has TRBV5-1 and TRBJ2-7, with TRBD2 matching 15 bases. Trimming at V came to 3 bases and at J to 4 bases, leaving 8 bases not matched to a gene. Germline-derived CDR1 and CDR2 are SGHRS and YFSETQ. This CDR3 contains 17 residues. Here the CDR3 reads CASSSGLAGGQGYEQYF. The CDR3 DNA reads as TGCGCCAGCAGCTCGGGACTAGCGGGGGGACAAGGTTACGAGCAGTACTTC.

This chain joins TRBV3-1 (or the pseudogene TRBV3-2) and TRBJ2-2; 9 nucleotides align to TRBD1. The CDR3 consists of 19 residues. Germline CDR1 and CDR2: LGHDT and YNNKEL (reference sequence). The J segment lost 2 bases and the V segment lost 1 base, leaving 11 bases of the junction unmatched. The chain's CDR3 is CASSQGHRAGQGNTGELFF. The CDR3 region has the DNA TGTGCCAGCAGCCAAGGTCACCGAGCGGGACAGGGAAACACCGGGGAGCTGTTTTTT.

The genes are TRBV7-3 and TRBJ1-6, with unresolved D. The V end lost 5 bases, the J end lost 4 bases, and 9 bases lay between the germline ends. Germline lookup yields CDR1 SGHTA and CDR2 FQGTGA. The length of the CDR3 is 14 residues. The CDR3 DNA follows: TGTGCCAGCAGCCGCAGCGTATATAATTCACCCCTCCACTTT. Residues: CASSRSVYNSPLHF.

The chain recombines TRBV19 with TRBJ1-4; D gene unclear. Between the trimmed V and J ends, which lost 4 bases and 5 bases, there was a span of 8 bases. CDR1 and CDR2 (germline): LNHDA, SQIVND (reference sequence). This CDR3 has 13 amino acids. The CDR3 protein is CASSTGRNEKLFF. CDR3 DNA: TGTGCCAGTAGTACAGGCAGAAATGAAAAACTGTTTTTT.

The V and J genes are TRBV6-5 and TRBJ1-6, with D tentatively TRBD1 (6 bases). Germline V gene sequence: CDR1 MNHEY, CDR2 SVGAGI. With 2 bases removed from V and 7 bases from J, the gap between germline ends came to 9 bases. This CDR3 has 14 amino acids. The CDR3 is CASSYERGNSPLHF. The CDR3 coding sequence is TGTGCCAGCAGTTACGAGAGGGGGAATTCACCCCTCCACTTT.

The chain is built from TRBV4-3 and TRBJ2-2; 7 bases align to TRBD2. With V trimmed by 2 bases and J by 1 base, 4 bases remained unmatched. This CDR3 is 16 amino acids long. Per the germline V gene, CDR1 is LGHNA and CDR2 is YSLEER. The CDR3 loop is CASSQIPGGNTGELFF. The CDR3, as DNA: TGCGCCAGCAGCCAAATACCGGGGGGGAACACCGGGGAGCTGTTTTTT.